This TCR beta chain was sequenced for a study of control samples from healthy donors and cancer patients. V was clipped by 8 bases and J by 5 bases, with 12 bases between them. The CDR3 consists of 13 residues. The germline CDR1 and CDR2 sequences are MRHNA and SNTAGT. The table came from immunoSEQ multiplex PCR; TCRdb's copy has only in-frame clones and leaves some out. The profile shows 180,000 or so clones, 75% to 95% of them singletons. The gene calls are TRBV6-4 and TRBJ2-2; D remains unclear. The clonotype was recovered from a woman aged 25 to 45 in good health. Material: blood. CDR3 DNA: TGTGCCAGCGGTGCCTCGAGGACCGGGGAGCTGTTTTTT. Protein product: CASGASRTGELFF.